Presented here are 15 T cell receptor beta chains from one specimen sequenced in a study of identical twins. MiXCR, run by TCRdb on the 5' RACE reads, gives a single entry per CDR3 protein. This sample has about 340,000 distinct CDR3 sequences, with approximately 8.8% found just once. Material: naive T cells sorted from blood. Every receptor here comes from a woman aged 45-65 years in good health.

In its sample, this clonotype was seen a few times. The chain links TRBV24-1 to TRBJ2-1, with unresolved D. Germline CDR1 and CDR2: KGHDR and SFDVKD. The CDR3 is made up of 12 amino acids. V gave up 1 base and J gave up 12 bases, with 9 bases separating them. This CDR3 reads CATSDLNVGQFF. CDR3 coding DNA: TGTGCCACCAGTGATTTAAACGTGGGGCAGTTCTTC.

The genes are TRBV18 and TRBJ2-7; D gene uncertain. The CDR3 is 14 residues long. The ends were cut back, 3 bases at V and 2 bases at J, with 11 bases in the middle. The germline V gene encodes CDR1 KGHSH and CDR2 LQKENI. The CDR3 region is CASSPQQSTYEQYV. The CDR3, as DNA: TGTGCCAGCTCACCCCAACAGTCCACCTACGAGCAGTACGTC.

This rearrangement joins TRBV20-1 to TRBJ2-1, with D tentatively TRBD2 (6 bases). Looked up from germline, CDR1 is DFQATT and CDR2 is SNEGSKA (reference sequence). V lost 6 bases, J lost 12 bases, and 30 bases lay in between. The CDR3 has 16 amino acids. The CDR3 reads CSAESPRAEGFGGQFF. In nucleotides, the CDR3 is TGCAGTGCCGAGTCCCCACGAGCGGAAGGCTTCGGGGGGCAGTTCTTC.

This clonotype was detected ten times or more. This CDR3 is CATSPQGPNQPQHF. CDR3 nucleotides: TGTGCCACCAGTCCCCAGGGACCTAATCAGCCCCAGCATTTT. The rearrangement joins TRBV24-1 to TRBJ1-5, with TRBD1 as a possible D gene (5 bases). There are 14 residues in the CDR3. Germline values: CDR1 KGHDR, CDR2 SFDVKD. Trimming removed 6 bases at V and 4 bases at J, with 12 bases between.

This chain joins TRBV5-5 and TRBJ2-7; 9 bases match TRBD1. Germline assignment: CDR1 SGHKS and CDR2 YYEKEE (reference sequence). Trimming removed 3 bases from V and 0 bases from J; junction bases left unmatched: 4. The CDR3 length is 15 residues. CDR3 coding DNA: TGTGCCAGCAGCTCGGGACAGGGATTCTCCTACGAGCAGTACTTC. The encoded protein is CASSSGQGFSYEQYF.

The sample holds a few counts of this clonotype. The CDR3 region has the DNA TGCAGTGCTAGCCCAGACCAAGAGACCCAGTACTTC. Protein product: CSASPDQETQYF. The chain couples TRBV20-1 to TRBJ2-5; no firm D call. CDR1 DFQATT and CDR2 SNEGSKA come from the germline V gene (reference sequence). V was shortened by 3 bases and J by 0 bases, with 5 bases between the two germline ends. The CDR3 runs to 12 residues.

As DNA, the CDR3 is TGTGCCAGCAGCTTAGAAGGTAGCATTCAGTACTTC. Translated: CASSLEGSIQYF. The chain is built from TRBV7-9 and TRBJ2-4; D gene ambiguous. The germline V gene has CDR1 SEHNR and CDR2 FQNEAQ (reference sequence). The CDR3 covers 12 residues. Trimming pared 1 base from V and 9 bases from J, leaving 7 bases between.

The V call is TRBV25-1, the J call TRBJ2-7, with D perhaps matching TRBD2 (7 bases). Looked up from germline, CDR1 is MGHDK and CDR2 is SYGVNS. The CDR3 spans 14 residues. Trimming cost V 5 bases and J 6 bases, with 17 bases left between them. CDR3 nucleotide sequence: TGTGCCAGCAGTCTCGAGGGGGGGGCTGGCGAGCAGTACTTC. Translated: CASSLEGGAGEQYF.

This clonotype has at least ten counts. The chain has TRBV5-1 and TRBJ2-1; D is unclear. Per the germline V gene, CDR1 is SGHRS and CDR2 is YFSETQ. V lost 2 bases, J lost 13 bases, and 10 bases lay in between. This CDR3 is built from 11 residues. The CDR3: CASSLVGIQFF. The CDR3 DNA reads TGCGCCAGCAGCTTAGTGGGGATTCAGTTCTTC.

The rearrangement uses TRBV7-2 and TRBJ1-6, with D perhaps TRBD1 (5 bases). V was shortened by 0 bases and J by 7 bases, with 10 bases between the two germline ends. From germline, CDR1 is SGHTA and CDR2 FQGNSA. This CDR3 has 15 amino acids. The CDR3 sequence is CASSLAYRPNSPLHF. In DNA form, the CDR3 reads TGTGCCAGCAGCTTAGCCTACAGGCCAAATTCACCCCTCCACTTT.

This clonotype was picked up many times. The V gene is TRBV28, the J gene TRBJ2-2; D tentatively fits TRBD1 or TRBD2 (5 bases each). The length of the CDR3 is 16 residues. Between the trimmed V and J ends, which lost 4 bases and 1 base, there was a span of 13 bases. In germline, CDR1 is MDHEN, CDR2 SYDVKM. CDR3 nucleotides: TGTGCCAGCAGTTCGGGGACCTTATTGAACACCGGGGAGCTGTTTTTT. Encoded protein: CASSSGTLLNTGELFF. Using reference TRBV28 and TRBJ2-2 for the parts outside the CDR3, the full variable domain is DVKVTQSSRYLVKRTGEKVFLECVQDMDHENMFWYRQDPGLGLRLIYFSYDVKMKEKGDIPEGYSVSREKKERFSLILESASTNQTSMYLCASSSGTLLNTGELFFGEGSRLTVL.

This clonotype appeared many times. V gene TRBV29-1 combines with J gene TRBJ2-3; perhaps TRBD2 as D (5 bases). V was clipped by 4 bases and J by 6 bases, with 11 bases between them. Looked up from germline, CDR1 is SQVTM and CDR2 is ANQGSEA. The CDR3 extends over 12 amino acids. The CDR3 loop is CSVALVADTQYF. Written as DNA, the CDR3 is TGCAGCGTTGCATTAGTAGCGGATACGCAGTATTTT.

This clonotype was seen ten or more times. The chain combines TRBV11-2 with TRBJ2-1; D tentatively fits TRBD1 or TRBD2 (5 bases each). The V end was cut by 1 base, the J end by 11 bases, with 6 bases between. The CDR3 totals 11 residues. Germline lookup yields CDR1 SGHAT and CDR2 FQNNGV. CDR3 loop: CASSLGGKQFF. CDR3 DNA sequence: TGTGCCAGCAGCTTAGGGGGGAAGCAGTTCTTC.

In its sample, this clonotype was seen a few times. The CDR3 coding sequence is TGTGCCAGCTCAATAGGGGGGACGCGAGGATCCTACGAGCAGTACGTC. Translation: CASSIGGTRGSYEQYV. The chain uses TRBV11-2 and TRBJ2-7; perhaps D is TRBD1 or TRBD2 (6 bases each). V gave up 8 bases and J gave up 1 base, with 21 bases separating them. This CDR3 is 16 amino acids long. Germline V CDR1 and CDR2: SGHAT, FQNNGV.

This clonotype was detected ten times or more. V gene TRBV4-1 combines with J gene TRBJ2-5; D may be TRBD2 (5 bases). The CDR3 sequence is 15 residues long. From germline, CDR1 is MGHRA and CDR2 YSYEKL. V was pared by 1 base and J by 5 bases, with 14 bases between. Written as DNA, the CDR3 is TGCGCCAGCAGCCAAGGAGGACTCCCCGGGGAGACCCAGTACTTC. Residues: CASSQGGLPGETQYF.